The rows below give T cell receptor beta chains drawn from one sample of a study of control samples from healthy donors and cancer patients. Sequenced by immunoSEQ multiplex PCR; TCRdb stores in-frame clones only, minus some. The table has 150,000 to 180,000 clones, around 95% seen once; the top ten hold approximately 6%. Sequencing was carried out using blood. The receptor set was obtained from a man aged 35-49 years in good health. Both conserved end residues are part of each CDR3. D genes are given only for firm matches. Rows may omit the clone size; those that give it use once, few, many or a size class.

V gene	J gene	D gene	clone size	CDR3 DNA	CDR3 protein
TRBV28	TRBJ1-2	.	few	TGTGCCAGCAGTTTAATGGGGGGGGGAAACTATGGCTACACCTTC	CASSLMGGGNYGYTF
TRBV5-1	TRBJ2-2	.	.	TGCGCCAGCAGCTTCGACAACGCGAACACCGGGGAGCTGTTTTTT	CASSFDNANTGELFF
TRBV28	TRBJ2-7	TRBD1	.	TGTGCCAGCAGTTTCGGACAGGGCCTTCGCGAGCAGTACTTC	CASSFGQGLREQYF
TRBV14	TRBJ2-1	TRBD2	.	TGTGCCAGCAGCCGACTAGCGGGGTCTAACAATGAGCAGTTCTTC	CASSRLAGSNNEQFF
TRBV28	TRBJ2-4	.	.	TGTGCCAGCAGTTTTGTGGTCAGAAACATTCAGTACTTC	CASSFVVRNIQYF
TRBV29-1	TRBJ1-1	.	.	TGCAGCGTTGAAAGGGCCGGGGCGGTGAACACTGAAGCTTTCTTT	CSVERAGAVNTEAFF
TRBV7-2	TRBJ2-1	.	few	TGTGCCAGCAACCCCTCAGGGTATGGTGAGCAGTTCTTC	CASNPSGYGEQFF
TRBV19	TRBJ1-5	.	.	TGTGCCAGTAACCCGGGGAGCAATCAGCCCCAGCATTTT	CASNPGSNQPQHF
TRBV2	TRBJ2-3	TRBD2	.	TGTGCCAGCCATCCTAGCGGGGGCCCGGGGGGAGATACGCAGTATTTT	CASHPSGGPGGDTQYF
TRBV2	TRBJ2-3	.	.	TGTGCCAGCAGCCTCAGGGGGGGCTTGTATACGCAGTATTTT	CASSLRGGLYTQYF
TRBV18	TRBJ1-3	.	.	TGTGCCAGCTCACCAAACAGCTCTGGAAACACCATATATTTT	CASSPNSSGNTIYF
TRBV6-5	TRBJ2-3	TRBD2	.	TGTGCCAGCACAGCGGGGGCCCTCACAGATACGCAGTATTTT	CASTAGALTDTQYF
TRBV11-2	TRBJ1-1	.	.	TGTGCCAGCAGCTTTGGCAATCCCTTGGAAGCTTTCTTT	CASSFGNPLEAFF
TRBV13	TRBJ2-1	TRBD2	.	TGTGCCAGCAGCCCCCCCGCGGGACTAGCGATAGGAAATGAGCAGTTCTTC	CASSPPAGLAIGNEQFF
TRBV7-2	TRBJ2-3	TRBD2	.	TGTGCCAGCAGCCTTACAAGCGGGGTTGGAGATACGCAGTATTTT	CASSLTSGVGDTQYF
TRBV7-2	TRBJ2-7	.	.	TGTGCCAGCAGCCTTCGACGGGGCGGCTCCTACGAGCAGTACTTC	CASSLRRGGSYEQYF
TRBV6-2/TRBV6-3	TRBJ1-2	.	.	TGTGCCAGCAGTTGGGACGGCGGTTATGGCTACACCTTC	CASSWDGGYGYTF
TRBV11-2	TRBJ1-5	.	.	TGTGCCAGCAGCTTGAGTGGAGTATCGGGCAATCAGCCCCAGCATTTT	CASSLSGVSGNQPQHF
TRBV7-2	TRBJ1-2	TRBD1	.	TGTGCCAGCAGCTTGGGACAGTTCTATGGCTACACCTTC	CASSLGQFYGYTF
TRBV28	TRBJ2-7	.	.	TGTGCCAGCAGTTTAATGGGGGGGGCCCTAGACGAGCAGTACTTC	CASSLMGGALDEQYF
TRBV5-4	TRBJ1-1	.	.	TGTGCCAGCAGCTGGGGACCGCTGAACACTGAAGCTTTCTTT	CASSWGPLNTEAFF
TRBV5-1	TRBJ1-1	.	.	TGCGCCAGCAGCTTGGTTTGGGGGGGTCGTAACACTGAAGCTTTCTTT	CASSLVWGGRNTEAFF
TRBV28	TRBJ2-7	TRBD1	.	TGTGCCAGCTCCTCGGCAGGGGGCCACGAGCAGTACTTC	CASSSAGGHEQYF
TRBV11-2	TRBJ2-7	.	.	TGTGCCAGCAGCTTAGGTCTGGTGTACGAGCAGTACTTC	CASSLGLVYEQYF
TRBV23-1	TRBJ2-1	TRBD1	.	TGCGCCAGCAGTGGTCCCGGGACAGCCAGGGGGCTCAATGAGCAGTTCTTC	CASSGPGTARGLNEQFF
TRBV5-6	TRBJ2-2	.	.	TGTGCCAGCAGCTTGTGGGACACACCGAACACCGGGGAGCTGTTTTTT	CASSLWDTPNTGELFF
TRBV5-1	TRBJ1-1	.	few	TGCGCCAGCAGCAAGGACCGACAAGGGAGGGGAGCTTTCTTT	CASSKDRQGRGAFF
TRBV18	TRBJ1-1	.	.	TGTGCCAGCTCACCTCAGGGCACAGGTCTAAACACTGAAGCTTTCTTT	CASSPQGTGLNTEAFF
TRBV14	TRBJ2-7	TRBD1	few	TGTGCCAGCAGCCTACCGGGACAGGGCTCCTACGAGCAGTACTTC	CASSLPGQGSYEQYF
TRBV28	TRBJ2-1	.	.	TGTGCCAGCAGTCTTGACCCGTACAATGAGCAGTTCTTC	CASSLDPYNEQFF
TRBV5-1	TRBJ1-1	.	.	TGCGCCAGCAGGCAGGAGAACACTGAAGCTTTCTTT	CASRQENTEAFF
TRBV6-6	TRBJ2-3	.	.	TGTGCCAGCAGTTACCGCCCGCTGGGGCTGACGAATACGCAGTATTTT	CASSYRPLGLTNTQYF
TRBV24-1	TRBJ2-5	.	once	TGTGCCACCAATGATGAGGGCAGCGAGACCCAGTACTTC	CATNDEGSETQYF
TRBV7-8	TRBJ1-6	TRBD1	.	TGTGCCAGCAGCTTAGCTGGGACAGGGACTAGCTCCTATAATTCACCCCTCCACTTT	CASSLAGTGTSSYNSPLHF
TRBV6-6	TRBJ2-1	.	.	TGTGCCAGCAGTCCCGACAGGGAGGGTGGGTTTAACAATGAGCAGTTCTTC	CASSPDREGGFNNEQFF
TRBV6-5	TRBJ1-2	.	.	TGTGCCAGCAGCCCGACAAGCTATGGCTACACCTTC	CASSPTSYGYTF
TRBV18	TRBJ2-7	.	once	TGTGCCAGCTCACCAGGAGGTAGCGGCTACGAGCAGTACTTC	CASSPGGSGYEQYF
TRBV4-1	TRBJ1-6	.	.	TGCGCCAGCAGCCAAGCTGGACAGAATTCACCCCTCCACTTT	CASSQAGQNSPLHF
TRBV19	TRBJ1-5	.	.	TGTGCCAGTAGTTTCCAACACTCCAATCAGCCCCAGCATTTT	CASSFQHSNQPQHF
TRBV29-1	TRBJ1-1	.	.	TGCAGCGCTTTTCCCCCTTCGGGGGGAGCTTTCTTT	CSAFPPSGGAFF
TRBV10-2	TRBJ1-2	.	.	TGCGCCAGCAGTTCCGGGGGCGGCTACACCTTC	CASSSGGGYTF
TRBV6-2/TRBV6-3	TRBJ2-7	.	.	TGTGCCAGCAGTAGGCAAGAACTAGAGCAGTACTTC	CASSRQELEQYF
TRBV11-2	TRBJ1-1	.	.	TGTGCCAGCAGACCTACTCAGGGCATGAACACTGAAGCTTTCTTT	CASRPTQGMNTEAFF
TRBV6-2/TRBV6-3	TRBJ2-7	.	.	TGTGCCAGCATCCCTATCGGACGGGCCTACGAGCAGTACTTC	CASIPIGRAYEQYF